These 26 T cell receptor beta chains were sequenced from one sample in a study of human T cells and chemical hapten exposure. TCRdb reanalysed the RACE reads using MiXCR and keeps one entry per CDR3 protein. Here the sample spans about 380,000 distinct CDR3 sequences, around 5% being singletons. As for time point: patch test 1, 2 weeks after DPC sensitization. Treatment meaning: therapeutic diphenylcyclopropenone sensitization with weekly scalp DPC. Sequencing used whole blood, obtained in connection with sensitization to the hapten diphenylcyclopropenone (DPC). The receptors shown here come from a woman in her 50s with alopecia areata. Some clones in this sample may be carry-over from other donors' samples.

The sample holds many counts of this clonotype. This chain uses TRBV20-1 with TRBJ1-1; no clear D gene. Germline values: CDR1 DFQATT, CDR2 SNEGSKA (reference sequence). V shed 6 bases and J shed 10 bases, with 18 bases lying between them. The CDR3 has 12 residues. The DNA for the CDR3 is TGCAGTGCCGAGGACGGCGGCCCCGGAGCTTTCTTT. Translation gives CSAEDGGPGAFF.

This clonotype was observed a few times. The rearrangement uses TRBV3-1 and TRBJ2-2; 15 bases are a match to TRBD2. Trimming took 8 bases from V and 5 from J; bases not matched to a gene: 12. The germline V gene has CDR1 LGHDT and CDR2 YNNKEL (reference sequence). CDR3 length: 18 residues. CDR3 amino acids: CASSQGTSGGRRTGELFF. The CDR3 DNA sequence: TGTGCCAGCTCGCAAGGGACTAGCGGGGGGAGAAGGACCGGGGAGCTGTTTTTT.

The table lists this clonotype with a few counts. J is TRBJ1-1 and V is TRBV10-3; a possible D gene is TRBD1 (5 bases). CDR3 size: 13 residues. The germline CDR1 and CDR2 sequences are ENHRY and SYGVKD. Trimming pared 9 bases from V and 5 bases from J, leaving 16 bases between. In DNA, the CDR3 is TGTGCCATTAAGTCCAGGGAAAGAACTGAAGCTTTCTTT. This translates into CAIKSRERTEAFF.

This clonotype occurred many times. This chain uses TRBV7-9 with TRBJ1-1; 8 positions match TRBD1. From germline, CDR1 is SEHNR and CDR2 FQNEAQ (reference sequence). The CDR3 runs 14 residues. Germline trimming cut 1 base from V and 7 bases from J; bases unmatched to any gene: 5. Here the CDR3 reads CASSLVPTGDEAFF. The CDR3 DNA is TGTGCCAGCAGCTTAGTGCCGACAGGGGATGAAGCTTTCTTT.

The CDR3 nucleotides are TGCAGCGTTCTGACAGGGGGACCTAACTATGGCTACACCTTC. It encodes CSVLTGGPNYGYTF. The chain couples TRBV29-1 to TRBJ1-2, with 9 nucleotides matching TRBD1. CDR1 and CDR2 from the germline V gene are SQVTM and ANQGSEA. The CDR3 has 14 amino acids. Trimming removed 5 bases from V and 0 bases from J; junction bases left unmatched: 4.

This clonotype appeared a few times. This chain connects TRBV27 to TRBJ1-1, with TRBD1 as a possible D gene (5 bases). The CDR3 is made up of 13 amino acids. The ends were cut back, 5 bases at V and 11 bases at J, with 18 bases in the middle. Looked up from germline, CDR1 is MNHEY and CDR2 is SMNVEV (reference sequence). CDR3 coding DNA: TGTGCCAGCAGTGACAGTGGGGCCCACGAGGCTTTCTTT. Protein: CASSDSGAHEAFF.

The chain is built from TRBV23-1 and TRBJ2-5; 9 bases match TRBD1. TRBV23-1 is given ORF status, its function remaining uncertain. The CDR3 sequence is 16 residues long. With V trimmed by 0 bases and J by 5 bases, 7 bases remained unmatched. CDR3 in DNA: TGCGCCAGCAGTCAATCTTCGGGACAGGGCACCGAGACCCAGTACTTC. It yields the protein CASSQSSGQGTETQYF.

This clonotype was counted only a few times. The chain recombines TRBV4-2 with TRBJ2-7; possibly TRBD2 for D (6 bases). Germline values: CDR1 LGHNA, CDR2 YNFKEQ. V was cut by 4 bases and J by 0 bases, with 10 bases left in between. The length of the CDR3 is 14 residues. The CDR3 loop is CASSLQTSSYEQYF. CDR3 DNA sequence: TGTGCCAGCAGCCTACAGACTAGCTCCTACGAGCAGTACTTC.

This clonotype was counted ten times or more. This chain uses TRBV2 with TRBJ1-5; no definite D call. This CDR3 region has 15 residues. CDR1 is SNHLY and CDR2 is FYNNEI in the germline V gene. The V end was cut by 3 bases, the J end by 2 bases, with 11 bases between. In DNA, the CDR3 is TGTGCCAGCAGTGATCAGAGGGTTGGCAATCAGCCCCAGCATTTT. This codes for CASSDQRVGNQPQHF.

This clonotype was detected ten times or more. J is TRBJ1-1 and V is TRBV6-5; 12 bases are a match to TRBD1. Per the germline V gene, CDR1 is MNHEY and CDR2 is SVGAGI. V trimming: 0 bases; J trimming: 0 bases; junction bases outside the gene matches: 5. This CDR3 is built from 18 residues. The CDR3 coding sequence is TGTGCCAGCAGTTACTCGAGGGACAGGGGGCCGATGAACACTGAAGCTTTCTTT. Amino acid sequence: CASSYSRDRGPMNTEAFF.

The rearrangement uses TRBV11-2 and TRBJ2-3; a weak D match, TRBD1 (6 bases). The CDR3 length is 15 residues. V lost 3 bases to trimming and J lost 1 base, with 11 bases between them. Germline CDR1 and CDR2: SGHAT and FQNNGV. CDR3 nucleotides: TGTGCCAGCAGCTTTACGAGACAGGGCACAGATACGCAGTATTTT. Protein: CASSFTRQGTDTQYF.

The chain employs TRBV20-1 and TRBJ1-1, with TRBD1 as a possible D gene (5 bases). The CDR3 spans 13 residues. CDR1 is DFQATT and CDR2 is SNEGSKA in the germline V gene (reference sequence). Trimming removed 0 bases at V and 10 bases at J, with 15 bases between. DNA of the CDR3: TGCAGTGCTAGAGATAGCCTATGCGGGGCAGCTTTCTTT. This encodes CSARDSLCGAAFF.

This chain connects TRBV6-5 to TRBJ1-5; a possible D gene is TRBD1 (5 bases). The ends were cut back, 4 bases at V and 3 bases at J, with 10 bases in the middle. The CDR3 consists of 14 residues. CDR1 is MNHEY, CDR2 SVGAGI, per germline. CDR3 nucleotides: TGTGCCAGCAGTTCCCGGGGCCTCAATCAGCCCCAGCATTTT. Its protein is CASSSRGLNQPQHF.

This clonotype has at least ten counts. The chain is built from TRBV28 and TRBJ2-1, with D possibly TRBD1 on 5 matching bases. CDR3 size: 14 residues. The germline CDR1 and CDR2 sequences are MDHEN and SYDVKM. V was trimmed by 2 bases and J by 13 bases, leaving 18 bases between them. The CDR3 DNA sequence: TGTGCCAGCAGTTTAGTCAGCACTTCAGGGCCTCAGTTCTTC. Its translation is CASSLVSTSGPQFF.

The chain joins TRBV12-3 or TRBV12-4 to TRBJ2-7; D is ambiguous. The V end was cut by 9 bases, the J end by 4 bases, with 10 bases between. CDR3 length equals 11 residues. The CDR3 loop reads CASSMGYEQYF. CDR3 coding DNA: TGTGCCAGTTCAATGGGGTACGAGCAGTACTTC.

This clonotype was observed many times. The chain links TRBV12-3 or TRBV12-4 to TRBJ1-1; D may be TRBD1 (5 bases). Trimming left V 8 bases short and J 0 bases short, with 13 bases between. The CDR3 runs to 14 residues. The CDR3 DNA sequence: TGTGCCAGCGCAGGTGGGGGAATGAACACTGAAGCTTTCTTT. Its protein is CASAGGGMNTEAFF.

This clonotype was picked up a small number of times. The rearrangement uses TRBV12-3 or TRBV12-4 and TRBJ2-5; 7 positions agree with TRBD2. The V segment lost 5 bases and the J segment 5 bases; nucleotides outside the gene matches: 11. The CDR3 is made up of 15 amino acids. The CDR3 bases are TGTGCCAGCAGTCCACCGGGGGAGGGGCAGGAGACCCAGTACTTC. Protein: CASSPPGEGQETQYF.

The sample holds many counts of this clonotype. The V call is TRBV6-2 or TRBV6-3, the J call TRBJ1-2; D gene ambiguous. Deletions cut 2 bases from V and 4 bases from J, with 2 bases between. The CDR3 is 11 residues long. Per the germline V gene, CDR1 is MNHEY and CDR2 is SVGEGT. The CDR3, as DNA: TGTGCCAGCAGTTACACCTATGGCTACACCTTC. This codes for CASSYTYGYTF.

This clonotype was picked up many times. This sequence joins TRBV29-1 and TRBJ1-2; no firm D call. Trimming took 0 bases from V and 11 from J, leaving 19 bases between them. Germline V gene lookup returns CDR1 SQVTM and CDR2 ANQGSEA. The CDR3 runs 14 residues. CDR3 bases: TGCAGCGTTGAAGAGTACGGATTTACGAAAAAGTACACCTTC. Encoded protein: CSVEEYGFTKKYTF.

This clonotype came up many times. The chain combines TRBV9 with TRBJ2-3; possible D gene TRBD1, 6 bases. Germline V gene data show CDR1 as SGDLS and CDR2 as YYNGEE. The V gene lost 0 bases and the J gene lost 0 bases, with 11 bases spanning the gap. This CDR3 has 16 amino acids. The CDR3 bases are TGTGCCAGCAGCGTAGGAGGGGGTTCTAGCACAGATACGCAGTATTTT. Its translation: CASSVGGGSSTDTQYF.

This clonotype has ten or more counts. The CDR3 sequence is CASSRAGGQETQYF. CDR3 nucleotides: TGTGCCAGCAGCCGCGCCGGGGGACAAGAGACCCAGTACTTC. The chain has TRBV12-3 or TRBV12-4 and TRBJ2-5, with D tentatively TRBD2 (6 bases). The V end lost 6 bases, the J end lost 2 bases, and 13 bases lay between the germline ends. The CDR3 sequence is 14 residues long.

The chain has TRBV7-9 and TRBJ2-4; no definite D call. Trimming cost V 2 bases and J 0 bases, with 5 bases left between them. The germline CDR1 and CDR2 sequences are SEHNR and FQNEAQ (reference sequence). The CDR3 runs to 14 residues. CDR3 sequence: CASSLPLAKNIQYF. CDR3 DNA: TGTGCCAGCAGCTTACCCTTAGCCAAAAACATTCAGTACTTC.

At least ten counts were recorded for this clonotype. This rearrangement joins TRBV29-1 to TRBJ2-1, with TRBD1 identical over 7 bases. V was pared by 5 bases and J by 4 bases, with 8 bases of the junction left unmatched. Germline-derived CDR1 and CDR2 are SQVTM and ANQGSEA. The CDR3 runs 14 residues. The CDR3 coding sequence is TGCAGCGTTTCCGGGACAGCAGCTTACAATGAGCAGTTCTTC. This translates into CSVSGTAAYNEQFF.

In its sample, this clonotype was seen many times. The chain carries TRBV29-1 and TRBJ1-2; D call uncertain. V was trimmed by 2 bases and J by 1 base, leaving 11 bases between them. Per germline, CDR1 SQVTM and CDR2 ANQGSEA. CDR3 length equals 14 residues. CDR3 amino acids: CSVETFAVNYGYTF. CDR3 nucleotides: TGCAGCGTTGAAACTTTCGCCGTTAACTATGGCTACACCTTC.

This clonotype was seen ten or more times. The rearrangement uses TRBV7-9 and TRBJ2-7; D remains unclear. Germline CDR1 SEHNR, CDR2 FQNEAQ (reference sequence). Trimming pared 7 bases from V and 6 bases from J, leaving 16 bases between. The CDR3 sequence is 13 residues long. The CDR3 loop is CASTSRVQIEQYF. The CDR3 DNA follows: TGTGCCAGCACCAGTAGGGTGCAGATCGAGCAGTACTTC.

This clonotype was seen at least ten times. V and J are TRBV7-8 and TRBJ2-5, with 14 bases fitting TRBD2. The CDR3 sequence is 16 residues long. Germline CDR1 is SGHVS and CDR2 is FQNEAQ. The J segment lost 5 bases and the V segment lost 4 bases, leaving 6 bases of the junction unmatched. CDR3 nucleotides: TGTGCCAGCAGCTCGACTAGCGGGGGGGGTTTGGAGACCCAGTACTTC. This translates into CASSSTSGGGLETQYF.